The rows below give T cell receptor beta chains drawn from one sample of a study of blood T cell repertoires in COVID-19. Data came from immunoSEQ multiplex PCR; TCRdb stores just in-frame clones and leaves some out. Of under 300,000 clones in the sample, over 70% are singletons; the top ten hold around 6%. The specimen was peripheral blood. These TCRs come from a man aged 80 or over with acute or convalescent COVID-19. Both conserved end residues are trimmed from each CDR3.

J gene: TRBJ1-5; V gene: TRBV15; CDR3 protein: ATSREMRNDQPQH
J gene: TRBJ1-6; V gene: TRBV5-8; CDR3 protein: ASSRTGIGYGDSPLH
J gene: TRBJ2-7; V gene: TRBV18; CDR3 protein: ASSPPWQGGVEQY
J gene: TRBJ2-3; V gene: TRBV3-1/TRBV3-2; CDR3 protein: ASSQDVAELTDTQY
J gene: TRBJ1-2; V gene: TRBV9; CDR3 protein: ASSVEEGHNYGYT
J gene: TRBJ2-1; V gene: TRBV5-8; CDR3 protein: ASSLAGHRGYEQF
J gene: TRBJ1-6; V gene: TRBV7-8; CDR3 protein: ASSLGGTRAGSPLH
J gene: TRBJ2-1; V gene: TRBV6-6; CDR3 protein: ASTFKLDNEQF
J gene: TRBJ1-1; V gene: TRBV15; CDR3 protein: ATSRAQDLNTEAF
J gene: TRBJ1-4; V gene: TRBV7-2; CDR3 protein: ASSKRGKLF
J gene: TRBJ2-7; V gene: TRBV10-2; CDR3 protein: ASSLLAGADEQY
J gene: TRBJ1-5; V gene: TRBV29-1; CDR3 protein: SVCVRGRDQPQH
J gene: TRBJ2-3; V gene: TRBV2; CDR3 protein: ASGQSTDTQY
J gene: TRBJ2-3; V gene: TRBV5-1; CDR3 protein: ASSLGGPITDTQY
J gene: TRBJ2-7; V gene: TRBV6-5; CDR3 protein: ASSQDRALTYEQY
J gene: TRBJ2-7; V gene: TRBV2; CDR3 protein: ASSVGTGGTHEQY
J gene: TRBJ2-5; V gene: TRBV28; CDR3 protein: ASSLGTSGTQETQY
J gene: TRBJ2-3; V gene: TRBV9; CDR3 protein: ASSGAGEITDTQY
J gene: TRBJ2-5; V gene: TRBV28; CDR3 protein: ASSLTSGSGAETQY
J gene: TRBJ2-5; V gene: TRBV28; CDR3 protein: ASSFAGAIQETQY
J gene: TRBJ2-3; V gene: TRBV7-6; CDR3 protein: ASSLYSSSGSFVADTQY
J gene: TRBJ2-1; V gene: TRBV18; CDR3 protein: ASSQTDMSVYNEQF
J gene: TRBJ2-5; V gene: TRBV7-9; CDR3 protein: ASSRTDRGHETQY
J gene: TRBJ1-5; V gene: TRBV5-6; CDR3 protein: ASSEGLSQPQH
J gene: TRBJ2-5; V gene: TRBV2; CDR3 protein: ASSERPRETQY
J gene: TRBJ2-2; V gene: TRBV10-1; CDR3 protein: ASRWTGPNTGELF
J gene: TRBJ2-1; V gene: TRBV2; CDR3 protein: ASSAPGLAGYNEQF
J gene: TRBJ2-3; V gene: TRBV4-1; CDR3 protein: ASSQQLLTSTDTQY
J gene: TRBJ1-1; V gene: TRBV10-1; CDR3 protein: AISGGRAEAF
J gene: TRBJ2-1; V gene: TRBV5-5; CDR3 protein: ASSPGLSYNEQF
J gene: TRBJ2-5; V gene: TRBV14; CDR3 protein: ASSPRQGRETQY
J gene: TRBJ2-7; V gene: TRBV3-1/TRBV3-2; CDR3 protein: ASSQRSGSYEQY
J gene: TRBJ2-1; V gene: TRBV25-1; CDR3 protein: ASSERNEQF
J gene: TRBJ2-1; V gene: TRBV10-3; CDR3 protein: AIKKAGGRGEQF
J gene: TRBJ2-1; V gene: TRBV19; CDR3 protein: ASMDRSRRNEQF